This T cell receptor beta chain derives from a study of T cells after yellow fever vaccination. Study context: SMART-Seq v4 Ultra Low Input handled preparation of low-cell-number fractions.

It was through 5'RACE template switching that TCR cDNA was made, with a universal primer site and UMIs added. TCRdb called the 5' RACE reads again in MiXCR, with one record for every CDR3 protein. The sample has approximately 120,000 distinct CDR3 sequences, under 8% seen once; the top ten hold roughly 2.5%. Study observations and caveats: Reappearance after the booster was observed for most primary-vaccination clones (more than 95% CD4, roughly 90% CD8). Although most clonotypes did not, a small share appeared in both CD4 and CD8 compartments.

This clonotype was observed at least ten times. The antigen remains undetermined. This receptor was identified in a man aged 18 to 29 who received the YFV17D yellow fever vaccine. The material sequenced was CD4+ T cells sorted from PBMCs, taken approximately 11 days after the first yellow fever vaccination.

The CDR3 DNA reads as TGCAGTGCTAGAATGCGAGATACGCAGTATTTT. This sequence encodes CSARMRDTQYF. The chain carries TRBV20-1 and TRBJ2-3; D uncertain. The CDR3 extends over 11 amino acids. Germline V gene lookup returns CDR1 DFQATT and CDR2 SNEGSKA (reference sequence). Between the trimmed V and J ends, which lost 2 bases and 5 bases, there was a span of 5 bases.